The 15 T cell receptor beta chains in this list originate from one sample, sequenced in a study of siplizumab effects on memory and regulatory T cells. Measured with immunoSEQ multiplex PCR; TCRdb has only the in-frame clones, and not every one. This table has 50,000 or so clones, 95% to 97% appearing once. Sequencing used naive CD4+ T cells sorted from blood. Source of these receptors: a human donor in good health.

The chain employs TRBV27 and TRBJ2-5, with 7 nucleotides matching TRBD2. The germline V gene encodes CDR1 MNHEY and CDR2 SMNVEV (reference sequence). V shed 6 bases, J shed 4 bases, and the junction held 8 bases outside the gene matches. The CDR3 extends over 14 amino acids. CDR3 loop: CASSTAGFGETQYF. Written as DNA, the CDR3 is TGTGCCAGCAGCACAGCGGGATTCGGAGAGACCCAGTACTTC.

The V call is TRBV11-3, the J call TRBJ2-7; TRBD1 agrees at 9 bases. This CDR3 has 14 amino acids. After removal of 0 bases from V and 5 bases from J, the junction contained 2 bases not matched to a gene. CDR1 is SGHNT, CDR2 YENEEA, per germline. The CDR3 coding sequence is TGTGCCAGCAGCTTAGAAGGGACAGGGCACGAGCAGTACTTC. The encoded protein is CASSLEGTGHEQYF.

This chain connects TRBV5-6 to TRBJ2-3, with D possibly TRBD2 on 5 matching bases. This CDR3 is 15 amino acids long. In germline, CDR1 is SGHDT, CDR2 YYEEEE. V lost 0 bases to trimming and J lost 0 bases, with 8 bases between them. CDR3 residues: CASSLVRGSTDTQYF. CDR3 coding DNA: TGTGCCAGCAGCTTGGTACGGGGAAGCACAGATACGCAGTATTTT.

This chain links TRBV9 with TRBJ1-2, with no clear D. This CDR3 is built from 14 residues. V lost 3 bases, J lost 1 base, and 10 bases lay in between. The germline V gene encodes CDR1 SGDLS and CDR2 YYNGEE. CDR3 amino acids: CASSGQHFNYGYTF. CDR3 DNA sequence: TGTGCCAGCAGCGGCCAACACTTTAACTATGGCTACACCTTC.

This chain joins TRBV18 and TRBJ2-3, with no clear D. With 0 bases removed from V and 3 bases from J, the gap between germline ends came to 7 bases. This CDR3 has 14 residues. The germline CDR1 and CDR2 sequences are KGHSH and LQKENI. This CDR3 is CASSPPSRTDTQYF. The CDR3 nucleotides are TGTGCCAGCTCACCACCGAGCAGAACAGATACGCAGTATTTT.

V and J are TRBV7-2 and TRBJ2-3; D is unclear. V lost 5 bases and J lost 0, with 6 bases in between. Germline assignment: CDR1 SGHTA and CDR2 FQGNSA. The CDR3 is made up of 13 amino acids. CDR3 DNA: TGTGCCAGCAGCCTCCTTAGCACAGATACGCAGTATTTT. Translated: CASSLLSTDTQYF.

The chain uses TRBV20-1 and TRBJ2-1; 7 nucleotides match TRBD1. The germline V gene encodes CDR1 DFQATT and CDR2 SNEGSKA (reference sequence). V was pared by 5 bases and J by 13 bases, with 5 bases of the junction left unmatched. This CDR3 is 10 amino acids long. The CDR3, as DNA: TGCAGTGCTTACAGGGGAAGTCAGTTCTTC. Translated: CSAYRGSQFF.

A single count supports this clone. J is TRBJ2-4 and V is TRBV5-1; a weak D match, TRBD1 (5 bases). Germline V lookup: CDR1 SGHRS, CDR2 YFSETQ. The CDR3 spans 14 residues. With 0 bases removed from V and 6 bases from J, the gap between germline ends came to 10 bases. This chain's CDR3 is CASSLGQTSNIQYF. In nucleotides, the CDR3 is TGCGCCAGCAGCTTGGGACAGACCTCAAACATTCAGTACTTC.

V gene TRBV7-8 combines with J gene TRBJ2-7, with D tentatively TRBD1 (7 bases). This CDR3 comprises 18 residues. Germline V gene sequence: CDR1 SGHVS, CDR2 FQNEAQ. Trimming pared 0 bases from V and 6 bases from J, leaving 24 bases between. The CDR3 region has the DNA TGTGCCAGCAGCTTAGCTCAGGGGGGTGGTGGTGGGGGCCGCGAGCAGTACTTC. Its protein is CASSLAQGGGGGGREQYF. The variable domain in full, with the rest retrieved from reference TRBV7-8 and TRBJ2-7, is GAGVSQSPRYKVAKRGQDVALRCDPISGHVSLFWYQQALGQGPEFLTYFQNEAQLDKSGLPSDRFFAERPEGSVSTLKIQRTQQEDSAVYLCASSLAQGGGGGGREQYFGPGTRLTVT.

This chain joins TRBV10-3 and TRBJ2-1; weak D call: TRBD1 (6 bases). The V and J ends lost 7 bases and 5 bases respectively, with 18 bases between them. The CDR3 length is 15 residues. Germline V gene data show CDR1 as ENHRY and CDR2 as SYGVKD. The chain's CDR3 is CAITPGQGWNNEQFF. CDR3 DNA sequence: TGTGCCATCACCCCAGGCCAGGGGTGGAACAATGAGCAGTTCTTC.

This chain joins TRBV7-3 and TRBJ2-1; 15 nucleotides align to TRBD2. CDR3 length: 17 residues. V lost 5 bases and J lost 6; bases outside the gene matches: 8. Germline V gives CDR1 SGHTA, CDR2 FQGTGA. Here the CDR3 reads CASSRPGLAGGSNEQFF. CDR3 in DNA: TGTGCCAGCAGCCGACCGGGACTAGCGGGAGGCAGCAATGAGCAGTTCTTC.

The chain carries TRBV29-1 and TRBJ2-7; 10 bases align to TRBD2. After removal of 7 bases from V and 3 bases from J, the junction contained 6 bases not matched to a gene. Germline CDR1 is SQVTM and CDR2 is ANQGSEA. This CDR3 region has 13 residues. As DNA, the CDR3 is TGCAGCGCCCGGACTAGCGGATTCTACGAGCAGTACTTC. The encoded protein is CSARTSGFYEQYF.

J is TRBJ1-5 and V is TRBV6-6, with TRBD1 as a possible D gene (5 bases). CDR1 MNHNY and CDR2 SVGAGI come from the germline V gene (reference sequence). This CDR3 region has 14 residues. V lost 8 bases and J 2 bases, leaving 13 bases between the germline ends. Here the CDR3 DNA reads TGTGCCAGCGGCCAACGGGGGGGCAATCAGCCCCAGCATTTT. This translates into CASGQRGGNQPQHF.

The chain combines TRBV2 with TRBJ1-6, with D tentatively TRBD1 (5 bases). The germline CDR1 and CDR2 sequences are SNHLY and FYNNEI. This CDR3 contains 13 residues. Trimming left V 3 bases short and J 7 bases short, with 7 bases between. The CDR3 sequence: CASSDEGNSPLHF. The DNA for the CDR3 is TGTGCCAGCAGTGATGAGGGGAATTCACCCCTCCACTTT. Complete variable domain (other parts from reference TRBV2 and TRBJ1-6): EPEVTQTPSHQVTQMGQEVILRCVPISNHLYFYWYRQILGQKVEFLVSFYNNEISEKSEIFDDQFSVERPDGSNFTLKIRSTKLEDSAMYFCASSDEGNSPLHFGNGTRLTVT.

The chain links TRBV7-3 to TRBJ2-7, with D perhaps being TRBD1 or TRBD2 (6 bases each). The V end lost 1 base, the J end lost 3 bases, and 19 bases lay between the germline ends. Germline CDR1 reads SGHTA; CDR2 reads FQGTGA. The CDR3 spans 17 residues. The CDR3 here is CASSLIGGRGLIYEQYF. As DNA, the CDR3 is TGTGCCAGCAGCTTAATTGGGGGGCGCGGTTTGATCTACGAGCAGTACTTC.